This T cell receptor (beta chain) originates from a study of CD8+CD57+ T cells in acquired aplastic anemia. Study context: The average for DNA from sorted CD4+ and CD8+ cells was around 3.5 ug. Whole-study findings and limits: Patients did not significantly differ from controls in CD8+ Simpson's diversity. Shared by patients and controls, approximately 29 CD8+ CDR3s were abundant in patients.

This clonotype was detected many times. Its cognate antigen is unknown. According to the study, genomic DNA was the template for TCR beta VDJ and CDR3 profiling. TCRdb fed the reads into MiXCR, producing one record per CDR3 protein. The sample carries some 290,000 distinct CDR3 sequences, around 60% recorded once. The V gene's germline CDR1 is LNHDA and CDR2 SQIVND (reference sequence). The CDR3 is 13 amino acids. Trimming pared 2 bases from V and 2 bases from J, leaving 7 bases between. The chain is built from TRBV19 and TRBJ2-7; D is ambiguous. The TCR was taken from a human donor with severe aplastic anemia or a healthy control (not recorded which). The sequenced material came from sorted CD4+, CD8+, or CD8+CD57+ T cells (not recorded which) from PBMCs. The CDR3 here is CASSISRAYEQYF. In DNA, the CDR3 is TGTGCCAGTAGTATAAGTCGGGCCTACGAGCAGTACTTC.